The 19 T cell receptor beta chains below all came from one sample that was sequenced in a study of cytomegalovirus exposure and HLA in healthy donors. Profiled with immunoSEQ multiplex PCR; TCRdb holds only in-frame clones, not every one. The sample has about 44,000 clones; over 85% are singletons. Source material: PBMCs. The receptors here all came from a woman younger than 35 in good health and CMV-seronegative.

This sequence joins TRBV11-3 and TRBJ2-5; D might be TRBD2 (7 bases). Germline CDR1 SGHNT, CDR2 YENEEA. Deletions cut 4 bases from V and 5 bases from J, with 17 bases between. The CDR3 extends over 15 amino acids. CDR3 sequence reads: CASSSGLGRGETQYF. DNA for the CDR3: TGTGCCAGCAGCTCCGGGTTGGGGAGGGGGGAGACCCAGTACTTC.

This clone showed up just once. The chain is built from TRBV30 and TRBJ1-5, with unresolved D. Germline CDR1 is GTSNPN and CDR2 is SVGIG (reference sequence). The V gene lost 0 bases and the J gene lost 5 bases, with 8 bases spanning the gap. The CDR3 has 13 amino acids. The CDR3 DNA reads as TGTGCCTGGAGTGTGGCAGATGATCAGCCCCAGCATTTT. It translates to CAWSVADDQPQHF.

This clone was detected a few times. The chain uses TRBV6-1 and TRBJ2-2; 7 bases align to TRBD1. CDR3 length: 15 amino acids. Trimming at V came to 2 bases and at J to 7 bases, leaving 7 bases not matched to a gene. Germline V gene sequence: CDR1 MNHNS, CDR2 SASEGT. CDR3 loop: CASSELGQLVGELFF. The CDR3 DNA sequence: TGTGCCAGCAGTGAATTGGGACAGCTCGTCGGGGAGCTGTTTTTT.

This chain connects TRBV11-2 to TRBJ2-7; 9 bases fit TRBD2. Germline CDR1 reads SGHAT; CDR2 reads FQNNGV. The V gene end was trimmed by 4 bases and the J gene end by 2 bases; junction bases not matched to a gene: 6. CDR3 length: 15 amino acids. CDR3 region: CASSSLAGRPYEQYF. CDR3 in DNA: TGTGCCAGCAGCTCTCTAGCGGGGCGACCCTACGAGCAGTACTTC.

V and J are TRBV5-1 and TRBJ2-3; TRBD1 aligns across 9 bases. J was trimmed by 1 base and V by 1 base; bases with no gene match: 4. The CDR3 has 16 amino acids. The germline V gene has CDR1 SGHRS and CDR2 YFSETQ. CDR3 DNA: TGCGCCAGCAGCTTGTGGACAGGGGCGGGCACAGATACGCAGTATTTT. Translating it yields CASSLWTGAGTDTQYF.

The J gene is TRBJ2-3, the V gene TRBV9; TRBD2 matches at 8 bases. Germline loops: CDR1 SGDLS, CDR2 YYNGEE. The CDR3 runs 17 residues. J gave up 3 bases and V 0 bases, and 9 bases lay outside the gene matches. The CDR3 nucleotides read TGTGCCAGCAGCGTAGGGGCACTAGCGGCAATGACAGATACGCAGTATTTT. Its protein product is CASSVGALAAMTDTQYF.

The rearrangement links TRBV5-1 to TRBJ2-1; 15 bases map to TRBD2. CDR1 is SGHRS, CDR2 YFSETQ, per germline. This CDR3 is 20 amino acids long. V shed 4 bases, J shed 0 bases, and the junction held 11 bases outside the gene matches. As DNA, the CDR3 is TGCGCCAGCAGCGACCCGGGACTAGCGGGGGGCGGAAGCTCCTACAATGAGCAGTTCTTC. Protein product: CASSDPGLAGGGSSYNEQFF.

The CDR3 loop reads CASSVGLAGEHEQYF. In DNA form, the CDR3 reads TGTGCCAGCAGCGTAGGACTAGCGGGGGAACACGAGCAGTACTTC. The chain recombines TRBV9 with TRBJ2-7; 12 bases fit TRBD2. CDR1 is SGDLS and CDR2 is YYNGEE in the germline V gene. The CDR3 consists of 15 residues. V was pared by 0 bases and J by 5 bases, with 3 bases of the junction left unmatched. Using reference TRBV9 and TRBJ2-7 for the parts outside the CDR3, the full variable domain is DSGVTQTPKHLITATGQRVTLRCSPRSGDLSVYWYQQSLDQGLQFLIQYYNGEERAKGNILERFSAQQFPDLHSELNLSSLELGDSALYFCASSVGLAGEHEQYFGPGTRLTVT.

This rearrangement joins TRBV6-1 to TRBJ2-3; 8 bases line up with TRBD1. The germline CDR1 and CDR2 sequences are MNHNS and SASEGT. J lost 2 bases, V lost 11 bases, and 6 bases had no gene match. The CDR3 has 13 amino acids. Here the CDR3 reads CAGGQADTDTQYF. The CDR3 coding sequence is TGTGCCGGGGGACAGGCGGACACAGATACGCAGTATTTT.

In its sample, this clone was seen once. V and J are TRBV9 and TRBJ2-5; D not resolved. Germline lookup yields CDR1 SGDLS and CDR2 YYNGEE. The CDR3 extends over 15 amino acids. The V gene lost 0 bases and the J gene lost 5 bases, with 14 bases spanning the gap. CDR3 nucleotide sequence: TGTGCCAGCAGCGTAGGCGGCAGCCCTTGGGAGACCCAGTACTTC. This sequence encodes CASSVGGSPWETQYF. The variable domain in full, completed from reference TRBV9 and TRBJ2-5, reads DSGVTQTPKHLITATGQRVTLRCSPRSGDLSVYWYQQSLDQGLQFLIQYYNGEERAKGNILERFSAQQFPDLHSELNLSSLELGDSALYFCASSVGGSPWETQYFGPGTRLLVL.

The CDR3 loop reads CASSLGAATNQPQHF. The CDR3 DNA follows: TGTGCCAGCAGCTTGGGGGCCGCAACCAATCAGCCCCAGCATTTT. The gene calls are TRBV5-6 and TRBJ1-5, with D hard to call. The germline V gene encodes CDR1 SGHDT and CDR2 YYEEEE. V was clipped by 0 bases and J by 3 bases, with 10 bases between them. The CDR3 has 15 residues.

The chain couples TRBV12-5 to TRBJ2-3; the match to TRBD2 covers 11 bases. The CDR3 loop spans 16 amino acids. The trim removed 1 base at V and 5 bases at J, leaving 5 bases unmatched. CDR1 is LGHNT, CDR2 FRNRAP, per germline. CDR3 sequence reads: CASGLGLAGGGDTQYF. CDR3 bases: TGTGCTAGTGGTTTGGGCCTAGCGGGGGGCGGAGATACGCAGTATTTT.

The CDR3 reads CASSFVSNYGYTF. The DNA for the CDR3 is TGTGCCAGCAGTTTTGTTTCAAACTATGGCTACACCTTC. The V gene is TRBV28, the J gene TRBJ1-2, with no clear D. The V end was cut by 3 bases, the J end by 2 bases, with 7 bases between. The CDR3 is 13 amino acids. Germline V CDR1 and CDR2: MDHEN, SYDVKM.

This clone came up once. The chain combines TRBV15 with TRBJ2-3; D possibly corresponds to TRBD1 (6 bases). The V and J ends lost 0 bases and 2 bases respectively, with 18 bases between them. The CDR3 is 18 residues long. From germline, CDR1 is LNHNV and CDR2 YYDKDF (reference sequence). CDR3 sequence reads: CATSRDTGTIVHTDTQYF. The CDR3 DNA reads as TGTGCCACCAGCAGAGATACCGGGACAATCGTCCACACAGATACGCAGTATTTT.

J is TRBJ1-5 and V is TRBV5-1; 8 bases line up with TRBD1. Trimming removed 4 bases from V and 4 bases from J; junction bases left unmatched: 4. This CDR3 spans 14 amino acids. Germline V gene sequence: CDR1 SGHRS, CDR2 YFSETQ. In DNA, the CDR3 is TGCGCCAGCAGCCCTGACAGGGGAAATCAGCCCCAGCATTTT. Residues: CASSPDRGNQPQHF.

This clone occurred once. CDR3 DNA: TGTGCCAGCAGAGAGACAGACCAACGCAACTATGGCTACACCTTC. This gives the protein CASRETDQRNYGYTF. The chain employs TRBV6-1 and TRBJ1-2, with D maybe TRBD1 (5 bases). The CDR3 contains 15 residues. Germline loops: CDR1 MNHNS, CDR2 SASEGT. V dropped 6 bases and J dropped 2 bases, with 16 bases sitting between them.

The chain employs TRBV10-3 and TRBJ2-7, with D possibly matching TRBD2 (7 bases). This CDR3 spans 11 amino acids. Looked up from germline, CDR1 is ENHRY and CDR2 is SYGVKD. The ends were cut back, 10 bases at V and 4 bases at J, with 11 bases in the middle. CDR3 amino acids: CASGGAYEQYF. The DNA for the CDR3 is TGTGCCAGTGGGGGGGCTTACGAGCAGTACTTC.

The genes are TRBV5-1 and TRBJ1-2, with 11 bases that match TRBD1. The CDR3 spans 17 residues. V lost 4 bases to trimming and J lost 7 bases; unmatched junction nucleotides: 15. The germline CDR1 and CDR2 sequences are SGHRS and YFSETQ. The CDR3 DNA is TGCGCCAGCAGCCCCGGTGGCGGGGACAGGGGGTTGACTGGCTACACCTTC. This gives the protein CASSPGGGDRGLTGYTF.

The chain is built from TRBV30 and TRBJ2-7, with D tentatively TRBD2 (5 bases). This CDR3 has 12 residues. The V end was cut by 5 bases, the J end by 1 base, with 9 bases between. Per germline, CDR1 GTSNPN and CDR2 SVGIG (reference sequence). The CDR3 is CAWGLDSYEQYF. For the CDR3, the DNA is TGTGCCTGGGGACTCGATTCCTACGAGCAGTACTTC.